Sequencing of this TCR beta chain was carried out in a study of response to subunit inactivated influenza vaccine. Findings and caveats of the study: A suggestion made by the authors is that each seasonal influenza vaccination recruits few new T cells.

The table lists this clonotype with a few counts. What it recognizes is unknown. TCRdb redid the calling of the RT-PCR reads with MiXCR, one entry per CDR3 protein. This table has 710,000 or so distinct CDR3 sequences, about 15% appearing once. The source of this sequence is a man over 45 who received an inactivated influenza vaccine. Material: PBMCs from blood, obtained roughly 13 days after vaccination.

The CDR3 protein is CASSSRVGTEAFF. The CDR3 DNA is TGTGCCAGTAGCTCTCGGGTGGGCACTGAAGCTTTCTTT. The chain recombines TRBV19 with TRBJ1-1; D gene unclear. V was clipped by 6 bases and J by 4 bases, with 12 bases between them. This CDR3 region has 13 residues. Germline V gives CDR1 LNHDA, CDR2 SQIVND (reference sequence).